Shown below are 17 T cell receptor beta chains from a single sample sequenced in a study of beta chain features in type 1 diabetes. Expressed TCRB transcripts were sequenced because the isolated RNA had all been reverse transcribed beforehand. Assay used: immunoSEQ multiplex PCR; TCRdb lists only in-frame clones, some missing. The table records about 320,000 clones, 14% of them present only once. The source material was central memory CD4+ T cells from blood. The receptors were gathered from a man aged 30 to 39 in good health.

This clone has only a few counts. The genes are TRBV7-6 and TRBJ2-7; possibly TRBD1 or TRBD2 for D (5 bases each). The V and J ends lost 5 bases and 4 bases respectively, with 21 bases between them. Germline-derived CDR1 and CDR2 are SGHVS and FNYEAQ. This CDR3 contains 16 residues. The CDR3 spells CASSQDGAGVAYEQYF. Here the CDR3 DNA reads TGTGCCAGCAGCCAAGATGGGGCCGGGGTCGCATACGAGCAGTACTTC. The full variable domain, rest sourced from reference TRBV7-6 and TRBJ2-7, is GAGVSQSPRYKVTKRGQDVALRCDPISGHVSLYWYRQALGQGPEFLTYFNYEAQQDKSGLPNDRFSAERPEGSISTLTIQRTEQRDSAMYRCASSQDGAGVAYEQYFGPGTRLTVT.

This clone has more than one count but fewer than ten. CDR3 in DNA: TGTGCCAGCTCACGGTCTCGGCAGGGTCTTGGTTATGAGCAGTTCTTC. This translates into CASSRSRQGLGYEQFF. V and J are TRBV18 and TRBJ2-1; maybe TRBD1 (5 bases). Trimming stripped 4 bases from V and 8 bases from J, with 21 bases between. This CDR3 is built from 16 residues. Germline CDR1 is KGHSH and CDR2 is LQKENI.

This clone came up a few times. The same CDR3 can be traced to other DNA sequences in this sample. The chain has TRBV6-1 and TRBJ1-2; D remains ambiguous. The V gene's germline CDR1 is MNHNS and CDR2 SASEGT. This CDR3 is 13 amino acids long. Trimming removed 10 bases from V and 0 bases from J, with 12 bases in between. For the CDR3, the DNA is TGTGCCACCCCGGAAGGAGCTAACTATGGCTACACCTTC. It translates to CATPEGANYGYTF.

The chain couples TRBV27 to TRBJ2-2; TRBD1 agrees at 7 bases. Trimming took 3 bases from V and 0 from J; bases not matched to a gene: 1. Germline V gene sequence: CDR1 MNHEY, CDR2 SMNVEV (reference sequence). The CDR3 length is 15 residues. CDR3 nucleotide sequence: TGTGCCAGCAGTTTGGGGACAGCGAACACCGGGGAGCTGTTTTTT. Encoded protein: CASSLGTANTGELFF.

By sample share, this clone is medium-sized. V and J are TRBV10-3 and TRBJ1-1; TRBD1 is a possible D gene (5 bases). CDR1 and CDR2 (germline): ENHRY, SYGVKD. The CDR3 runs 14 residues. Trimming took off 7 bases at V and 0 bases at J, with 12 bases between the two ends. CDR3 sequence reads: CAIMSGTMNTEAFF. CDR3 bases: TGTGCCATCATGTCAGGGACGATGAACACTGAAGCTTTCTTT.

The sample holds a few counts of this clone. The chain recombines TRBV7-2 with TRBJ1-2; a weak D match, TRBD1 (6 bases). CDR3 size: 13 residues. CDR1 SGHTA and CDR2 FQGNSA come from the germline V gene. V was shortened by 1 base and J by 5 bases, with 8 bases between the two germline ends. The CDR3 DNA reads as TGTGCCAGCAGCTTAGAGGGGGGGTATGGCTACACCTTC. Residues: CASSLEGGYGYTF.

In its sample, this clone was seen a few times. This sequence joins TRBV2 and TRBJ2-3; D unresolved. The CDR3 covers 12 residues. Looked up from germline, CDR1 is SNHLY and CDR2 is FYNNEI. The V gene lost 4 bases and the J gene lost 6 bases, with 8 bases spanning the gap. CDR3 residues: CASSVGWDTQYF. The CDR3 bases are TGTGCCAGCAGTGTAGGGTGGGATACGCAGTATTTT.

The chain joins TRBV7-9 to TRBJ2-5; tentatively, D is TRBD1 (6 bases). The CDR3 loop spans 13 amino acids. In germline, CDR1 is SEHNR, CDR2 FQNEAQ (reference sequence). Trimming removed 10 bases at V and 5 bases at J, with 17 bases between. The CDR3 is CATKSGAHETQYF. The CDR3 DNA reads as TGTGCCACCAAATCAGGGGCTCACGAGACCCAGTACTTC.

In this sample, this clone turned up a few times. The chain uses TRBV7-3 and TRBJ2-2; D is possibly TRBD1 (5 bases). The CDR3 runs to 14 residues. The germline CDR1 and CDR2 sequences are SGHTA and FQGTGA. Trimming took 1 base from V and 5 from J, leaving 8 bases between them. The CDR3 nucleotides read TGTGCCAGCAGCTTAAGCAGGGATACCGGGGAGCTGTTTTTT. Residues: CASSLSRDTGELFF.

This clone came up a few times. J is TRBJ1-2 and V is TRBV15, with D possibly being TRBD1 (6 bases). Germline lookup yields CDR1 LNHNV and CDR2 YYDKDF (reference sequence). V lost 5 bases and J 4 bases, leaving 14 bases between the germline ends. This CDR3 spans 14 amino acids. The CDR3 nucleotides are TGTGCCACCAGCGAGCAGGGGAGTTTCTATGGCTACACCTTC. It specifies CATSEQGSFYGYTF.

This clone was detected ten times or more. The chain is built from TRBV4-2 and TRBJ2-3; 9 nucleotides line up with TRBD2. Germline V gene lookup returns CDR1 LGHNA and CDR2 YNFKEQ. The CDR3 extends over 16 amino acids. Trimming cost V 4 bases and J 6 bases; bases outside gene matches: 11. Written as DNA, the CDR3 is TGTGCCAGCAGCCTCCAAGCGGGAGGCCTATCGGATACGCAGTATTTT. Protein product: CASSLQAGGLSDTQYF.

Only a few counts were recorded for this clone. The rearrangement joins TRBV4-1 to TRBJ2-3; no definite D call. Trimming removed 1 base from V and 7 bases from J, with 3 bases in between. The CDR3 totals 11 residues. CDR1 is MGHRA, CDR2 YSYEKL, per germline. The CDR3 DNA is TGCGCCAGCAGCCAAGCTTATACGCAGTATTTT. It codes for CASSQAYTQYF.

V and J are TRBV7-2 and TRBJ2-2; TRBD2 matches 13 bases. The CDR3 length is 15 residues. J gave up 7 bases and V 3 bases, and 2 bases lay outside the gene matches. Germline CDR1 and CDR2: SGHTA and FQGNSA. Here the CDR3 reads CASSLGLAGIGELFF. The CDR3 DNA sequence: TGTGCCAGCAGCTTGGGACTAGCGGGAATCGGGGAGCTGTTTTTT.

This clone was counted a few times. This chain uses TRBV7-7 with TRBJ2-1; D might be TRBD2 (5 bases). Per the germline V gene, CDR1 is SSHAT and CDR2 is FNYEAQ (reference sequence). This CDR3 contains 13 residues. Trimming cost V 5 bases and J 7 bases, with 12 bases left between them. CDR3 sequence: CASSPPDSNEQFF. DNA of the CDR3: TGTGCCAGCAGCCCTCCGGACTCGAATGAGCAGTTCTTC.

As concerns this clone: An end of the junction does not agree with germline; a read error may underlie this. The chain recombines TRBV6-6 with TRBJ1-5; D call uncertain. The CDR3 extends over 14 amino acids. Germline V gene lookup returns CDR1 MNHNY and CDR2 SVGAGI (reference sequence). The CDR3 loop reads CAISDGQRHQPQHF. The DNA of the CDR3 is TGTGCCATCAGTGATGGCCAGAGGCATCAGCCCCAGCATTTT.

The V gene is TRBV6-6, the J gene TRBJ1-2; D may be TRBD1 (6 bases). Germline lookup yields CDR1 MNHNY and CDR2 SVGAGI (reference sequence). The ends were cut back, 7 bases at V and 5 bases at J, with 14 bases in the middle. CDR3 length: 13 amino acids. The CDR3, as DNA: TGTGCCAGCAACTCAGGGGACCAATATGGCTACACCTTC. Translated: CASNSGDQYGYTF.

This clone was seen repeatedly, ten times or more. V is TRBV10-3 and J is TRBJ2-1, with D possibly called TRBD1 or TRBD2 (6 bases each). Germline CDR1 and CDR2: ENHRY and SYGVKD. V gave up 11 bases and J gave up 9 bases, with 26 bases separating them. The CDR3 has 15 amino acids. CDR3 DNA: TGTGCCTCCTGGGGGGCGGCTACTAAACCGGGTGAGCAGTTCTTC. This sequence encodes CASWGAATKPGEQFF.